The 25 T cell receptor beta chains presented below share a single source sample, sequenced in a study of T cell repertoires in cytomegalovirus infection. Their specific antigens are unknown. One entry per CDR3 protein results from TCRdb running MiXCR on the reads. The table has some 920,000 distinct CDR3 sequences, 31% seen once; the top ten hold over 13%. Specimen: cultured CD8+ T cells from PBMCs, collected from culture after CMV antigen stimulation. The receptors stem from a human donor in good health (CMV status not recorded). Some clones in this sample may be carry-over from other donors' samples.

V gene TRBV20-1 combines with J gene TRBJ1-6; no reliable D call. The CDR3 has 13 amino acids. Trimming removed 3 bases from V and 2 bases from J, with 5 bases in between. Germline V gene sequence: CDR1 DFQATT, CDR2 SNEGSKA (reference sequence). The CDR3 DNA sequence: TGCAGTGCTAGGACGGCCTATAATTCACCCCTCCACTTT. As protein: CSARTAYNSPLHF.

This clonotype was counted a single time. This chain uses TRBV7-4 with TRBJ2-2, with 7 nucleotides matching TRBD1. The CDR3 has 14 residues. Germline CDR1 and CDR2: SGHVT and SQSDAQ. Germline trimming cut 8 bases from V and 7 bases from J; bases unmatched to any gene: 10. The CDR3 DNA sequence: TGTGCCAGCGCTGGGACAGCGGTCTACGGGGAGCTGTTTTTT. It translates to CASAGTAVYGELFF.

CDR3: CASMTNGVAFF. The DNA for the CDR3 is TGTGCCAGCATGACTAACGGGGTAGCTTTCTTT. The rearrangement joins TRBV6-5 to TRBJ1-1; unclear D gene. Germline V lookup: CDR1 MNHEY, CDR2 SVGAGI. Trimming cost V 7 bases and J 10 bases, with 13 bases left between them. The CDR3 extends over 11 amino acids.

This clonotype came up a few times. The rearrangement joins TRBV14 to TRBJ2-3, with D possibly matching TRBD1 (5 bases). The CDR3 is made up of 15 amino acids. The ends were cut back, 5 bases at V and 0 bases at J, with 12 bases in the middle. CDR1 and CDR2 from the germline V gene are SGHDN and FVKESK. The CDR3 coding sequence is TGTGCCAGCAGCGGGTGGGGCCCCAGCACAGATACGCAGTATTTT. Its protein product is CASSGWGPSTDTQYF.

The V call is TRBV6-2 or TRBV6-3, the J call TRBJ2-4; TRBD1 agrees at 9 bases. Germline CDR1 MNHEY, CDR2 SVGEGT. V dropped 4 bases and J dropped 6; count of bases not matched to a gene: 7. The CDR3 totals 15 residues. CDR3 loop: CASSFRDREGNIQYF. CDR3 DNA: TGTGCCAGCAGTTTCCGGGACAGGGAGGGAAACATTCAGTACTTC.

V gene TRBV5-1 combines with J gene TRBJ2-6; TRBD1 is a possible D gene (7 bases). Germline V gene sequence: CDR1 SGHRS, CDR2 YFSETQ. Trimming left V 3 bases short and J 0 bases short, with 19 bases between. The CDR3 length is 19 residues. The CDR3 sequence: CASSSPGDSSPSGANVLTF. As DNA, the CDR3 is TGCGCCAGCAGCTCGCCGGGGGACAGCTCCCCCTCTGGGGCCAACGTCCTGACTTTC.

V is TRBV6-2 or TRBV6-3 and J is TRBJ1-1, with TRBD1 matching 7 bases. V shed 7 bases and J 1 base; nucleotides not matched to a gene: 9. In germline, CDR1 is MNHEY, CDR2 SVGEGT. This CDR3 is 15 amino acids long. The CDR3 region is CASKIQQGRNTEAFF. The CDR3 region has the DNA TGTGCCAGCAAGATACAACAGGGGAGGAACACTGAAGCTTTCTTT.

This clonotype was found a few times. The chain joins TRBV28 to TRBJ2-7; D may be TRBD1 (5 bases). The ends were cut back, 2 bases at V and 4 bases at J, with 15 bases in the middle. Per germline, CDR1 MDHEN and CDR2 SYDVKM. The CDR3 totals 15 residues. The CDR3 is CASSLGMDTFYEQYV. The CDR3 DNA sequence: TGTGCCAGCAGTTTAGGAATGGACACTTTTTACGAGCAGTACGTC.

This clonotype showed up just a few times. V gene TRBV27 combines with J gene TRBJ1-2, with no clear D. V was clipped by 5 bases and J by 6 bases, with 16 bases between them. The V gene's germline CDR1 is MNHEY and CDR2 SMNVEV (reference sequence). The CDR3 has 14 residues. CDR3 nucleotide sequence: TGTGCCAGCAGTCCCCAGTCCAGTGGAAATGGCTACACCTTC. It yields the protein CASSPQSSGNGYTF.

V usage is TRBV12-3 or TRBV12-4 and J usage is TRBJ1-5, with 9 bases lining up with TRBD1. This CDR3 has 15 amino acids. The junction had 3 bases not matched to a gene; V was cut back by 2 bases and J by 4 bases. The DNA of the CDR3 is TGTGCCAGCAGTTTATCCGGGACAGGGAATCAGCCCCAGCATTTT. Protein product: CASSLSGTGNQPQHF.

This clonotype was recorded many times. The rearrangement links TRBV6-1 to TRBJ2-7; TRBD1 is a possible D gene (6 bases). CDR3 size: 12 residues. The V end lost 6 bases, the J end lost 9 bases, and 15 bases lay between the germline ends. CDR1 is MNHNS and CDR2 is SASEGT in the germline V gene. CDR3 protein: CASRETGILQYV. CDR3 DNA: TGTGCCAGCAGAGAGACAGGAATTCTGCAGTACGTC.

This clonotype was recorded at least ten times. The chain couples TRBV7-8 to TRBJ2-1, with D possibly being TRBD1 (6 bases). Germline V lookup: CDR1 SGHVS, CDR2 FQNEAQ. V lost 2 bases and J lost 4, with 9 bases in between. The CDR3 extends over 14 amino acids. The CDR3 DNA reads TGTGCCAGCAGCTTAAATACAGGGTACAATGAGCAGTTCTTC. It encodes CASSLNTGYNEQFF.

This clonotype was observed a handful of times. CDR3 sequence: CASSQVGGTGGFYEQYF. The CDR3 region has the DNA TGCGCCAGCAGCCAAGTTGGCGGGACAGGGGGGTTCTACGAGCAGTACTTC. This sequence joins TRBV4-1 and TRBJ2-7; 11 bases line up with TRBD1. The CDR3 consists of 17 residues. J gave up 3 bases and V 1 base, and 8 bases lay outside the gene matches. The germline CDR1 and CDR2 sequences are MGHRA and YSYEKL.

CDR3 residues: CASSPEGAGNNEQFF. The CDR3 DNA is TGTGCCAGCAGTCCGGAGGGGGCGGGAAACAATGAGCAGTTCTTC. The chain links TRBV12-3 or TRBV12-4 to TRBJ2-1, with D maybe TRBD1 (7 bases). V was pared by 5 bases and J by 5 bases, with 16 bases between. The CDR3 covers 15 residues.

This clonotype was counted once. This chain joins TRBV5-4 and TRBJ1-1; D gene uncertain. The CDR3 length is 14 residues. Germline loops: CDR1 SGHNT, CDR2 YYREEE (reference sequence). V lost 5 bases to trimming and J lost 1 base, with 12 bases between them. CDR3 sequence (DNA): TGTGCCAGCAGACTCTTGGTTGGGAACACTGAAGCTTTCTTT. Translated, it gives CASRLLVGNTEAFF.

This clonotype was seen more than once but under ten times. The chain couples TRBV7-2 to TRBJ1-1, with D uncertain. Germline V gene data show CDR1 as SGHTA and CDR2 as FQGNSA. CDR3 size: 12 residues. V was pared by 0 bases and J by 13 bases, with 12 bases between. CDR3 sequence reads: CASSLAWGIGFF. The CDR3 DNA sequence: TGTGCCAGCAGCTTAGCGTGGGGAATTGGTTTCTTT.

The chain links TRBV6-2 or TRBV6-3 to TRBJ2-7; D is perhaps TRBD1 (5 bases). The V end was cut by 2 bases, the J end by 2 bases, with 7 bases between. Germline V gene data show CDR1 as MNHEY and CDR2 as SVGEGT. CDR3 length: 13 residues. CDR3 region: CASSYGAPYEQYV. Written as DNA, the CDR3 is TGTGCCAGCAGTTACGGGGCCCCCTACGAGCAGTACGTC.

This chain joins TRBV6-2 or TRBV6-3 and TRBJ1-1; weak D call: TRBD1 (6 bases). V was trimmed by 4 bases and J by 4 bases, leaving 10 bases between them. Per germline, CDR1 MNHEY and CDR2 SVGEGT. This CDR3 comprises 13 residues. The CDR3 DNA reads TGTGCCAGCAGTTTTGTGGGGGCCACTGAAGCTTTCTTT. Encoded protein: CASSFVGATEAFF.

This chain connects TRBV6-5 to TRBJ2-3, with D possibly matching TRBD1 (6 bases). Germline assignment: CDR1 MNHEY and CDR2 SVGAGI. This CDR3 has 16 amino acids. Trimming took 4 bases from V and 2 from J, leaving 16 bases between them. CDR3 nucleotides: TGTGCCAGCAGTTTCCGGGACAACAAGATCACAGATACGCAGTATTTT. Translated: CASSFRDNKITDTQYF.

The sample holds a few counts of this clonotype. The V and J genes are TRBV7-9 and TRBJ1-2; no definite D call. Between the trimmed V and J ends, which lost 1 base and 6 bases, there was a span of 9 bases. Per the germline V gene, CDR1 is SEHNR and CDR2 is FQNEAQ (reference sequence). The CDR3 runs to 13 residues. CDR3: CASSLETLDGYTF. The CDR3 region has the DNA TGTGCCAGCAGCTTAGAGACGTTGGATGGCTACACCTTC.

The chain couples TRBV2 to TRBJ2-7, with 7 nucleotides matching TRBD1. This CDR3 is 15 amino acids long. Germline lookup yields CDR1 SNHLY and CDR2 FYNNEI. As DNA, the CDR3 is TGTGCCAGTAGCAGTGGGGAGACAGGGCTTTCCGAGCAGTGCGTC. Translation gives CASSSGETGLSEQCV.

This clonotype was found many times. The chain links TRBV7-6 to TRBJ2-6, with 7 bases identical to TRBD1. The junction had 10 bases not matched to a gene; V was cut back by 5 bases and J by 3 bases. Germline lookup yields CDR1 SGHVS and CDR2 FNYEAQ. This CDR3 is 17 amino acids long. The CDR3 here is CASSEETGLLGANVLTF. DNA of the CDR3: TGTGCCAGCAGCGAGGAGACAGGGCTTCTTGGGGCCAACGTCCTGACTTTC.

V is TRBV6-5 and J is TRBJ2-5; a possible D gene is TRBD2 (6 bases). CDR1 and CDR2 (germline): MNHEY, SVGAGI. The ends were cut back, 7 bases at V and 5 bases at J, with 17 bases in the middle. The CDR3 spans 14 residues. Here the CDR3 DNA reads TGTGCCAGCACCCTACTCGCGGGGACTGAGACCCAGTACTTC. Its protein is CASTLLAGTETQYF.

The CDR3 DNA reads TGTGCCAGCAGCCCGAGCGTCAGTCTGAGGGGAGAGACCCAGTACTTC. Encoded protein: CASSPSVSLRGETQYF. V usage is TRBV4-2 and J usage is TRBJ2-5; the D gene could be TRBD1 or TRBD2 (5 bases each). The CDR3 is 16 residues long. The germline V gene has CDR1 LGHNA and CDR2 YNFKEQ. The ends were cut back, 4 bases at V and 4 bases at J, with 19 bases in the middle.

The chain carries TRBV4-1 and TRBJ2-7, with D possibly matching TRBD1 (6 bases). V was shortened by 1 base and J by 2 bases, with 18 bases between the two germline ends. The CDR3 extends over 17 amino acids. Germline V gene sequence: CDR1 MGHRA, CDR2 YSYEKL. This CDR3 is CASSQVSAGTPTYEQYF. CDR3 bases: TGCGCCAGCAGCCAAGTCTCAGCCGGGACACCAACCTACGAGCAGTACTTC.